This T cell receptor beta chain was observed in a study of blood T cells in healthy people across ages. Trimming pared 0 bases from V and 6 bases from J, leaving 10 bases between. The CDR3 consists of 14 residues. Germline CDR1 reads SGHDT; CDR2 reads YYEEEE. The second PCR ran about 6 to 12 cycles with a sample-barcoded 5' primer and J-beta primers. Every cDNA molecule carried a tag from a template-switch adaptor bearing 12 random nucleotides. Via MiXCR, TCRdb re-called the 5' RACE reads, giving one row per CDR3 protein. The sample has roughly 720,000 distinct CDR3 sequences, less than 70% seen once. Study findings and constraints: The study regarded diversity estimates from one million T cells as underestimates. Long-lived donors carried more naive CD4+ cells and greater diversity than aged donors.

Notes on this clonotype: The antigen is unknown.

V usage is TRBV5-6 and J usage is TRBJ2-1; D possibly corresponds to TRBD2 (6 bases). Sequencing input: blood. The receptor comes from an elderly man in good health. CDR3 bases: TGTGCCAGCAGCTTGGGGACTACCTTCAATGAGCAGTTCTTC. This sequence encodes CASSLGTTFNEQFF. Full variable domain (rest looked up from reference TRBV5-6 and TRBJ2-1): DAGVTQSPTHLIKTRGQQVTLRCSPKSGHDTVSWYQQALGQGPQFIFQYYEEEERQRGNFPDRFSGHQFPNYSSELNVNALLLGDSALYLCASSLGTTFNEQFFGPGTRLTVL.